The 28 T cell receptor beta chains given below trace back to one sample, sequenced in a study of cytomegalovirus exposure and HLA in healthy donors. It was with 60 Vbeta and 13 Jbeta primers that the PCR ran. The repertoire was sequenced with immunoSEQ multiplex PCR; TCRdb's copy has only in-frame clones and lacks some. This sample has under 150,000 clones, with around three quarters found just once. Input material: PBMCs. All receptors derive from a man in his thirties or forties in good health and CMV-seronegative.

The rearrangement joins TRBV6-4 to TRBJ2-1; D might be TRBD1 (5 bases). Per the germline V gene, CDR1 is MRHNA and CDR2 is SNTAGT. Trimming removed 7 bases at V and 7 bases at J, with 14 bases between. The CDR3 consists of 13 residues. The CDR3 DNA reads TGTGCCAGCATACAGGTATTCGGAAATGAGCAGTTCTTC. Translated, it gives CASIQVFGNEQFF.

V and J are TRBV28 and TRBJ1-1, with D tentatively TRBD1 (6 bases). Germline V gene lookup returns CDR1 MDHEN and CDR2 SYDVKM. The CDR3 totals 14 residues. The V end was cut by 3 bases, the J end by 2 bases, with 10 bases between. CDR3 nucleotides: TGTGCCAGCAGTTTCACAGGGATTAACACTGAAGCTTTCTTT. Translating it yields CASSFTGINTEAFF.

This rearrangement joins TRBV28 to TRBJ2-7, with TRBD1 matching 8 bases. Per the germline V gene, CDR1 is MDHEN and CDR2 is SYDVKM. The V and J ends lost 5 bases and 3 bases, in that order; junction bases with no gene match: 6. The CDR3 extends over 14 amino acids. The CDR3 spells CASSITGQDYEQYF. CDR3 bases: TGTGCCAGCAGTATAACGGGACAGGACTACGAGCAGTACTTC.

J is TRBJ2-1 and V is TRBV25-1; 7 bases are a match to TRBD1. CDR3 length equals 14 residues. V gave up 1 base and J gave up 7 bases; unmatched junction bases: 4. The V gene's germline CDR1 is MGHDK and CDR2 SYGVNS. Here the CDR3 DNA reads TGTGCCAGCAGTGAATCAAGGGGGCGGAATGAGCAGTTCTTC. Amino acid sequence: CASSESRGRNEQFF.

The chain is built from TRBV4-2 and TRBJ1-2, with D perhaps matching TRBD1 (5 bases). CDR3 length equals 16 residues. The V end was cut by 0 bases, the J end by 7 bases, with 18 bases between. Germline V gives CDR1 LGHNA, CDR2 YNFKEQ. CDR3 sequence: CASSQDRSRATSGYTF. CDR3 nucleotides: TGTGCCAGCAGCCAAGATCGAAGCAGGGCTACGAGTGGCTACACCTTC.

Points on this clone: One end of the junction fails to match germline, which may point to a read error. The chain is built from TRBV30 and TRBJ1-5, with D possibly TRBD1 on 5 matching bases. Germline V gives CDR1 GTSNPN, CDR2 SVGIG (reference sequence). The CDR3 is 14 amino acids. For the CDR3, the DNA is TGTGCCTGGAGTTACGGGGGAGGCAATCAGCCCCAGAATTTT. The encoded protein is CAWSYGGGNQPQNF.

The V gene is TRBV21-1, the J gene TRBJ1-2; TRBD1 was called by the table and not checked on the DNA. TRBV21-1 is recorded as a pseudogene. The CDR3 extends over 15 amino acids. CDR3 protein: CASKKGTEVVYGYTF. The CDR3 DNA reads as TGTGCCAGCAAAAAAGGGACAGAGGTGGTCTATGGCTACACCTTC.

The genes are TRBV5-6 and TRBJ1-3; no reliable D call. V lost 5 bases to trimming and J lost 2 bases, with 14 bases between them. The germline gives CDR1 SGHDT, CDR2 YYEEEE. CDR3 length: 15 residues. CDR3 in amino acids: CASSPGWGAGNTIYF. The CDR3 DNA reads as TGTGCCAGCAGTCCTGGGTGGGGAGCTGGAAACACCATATATTTT.

This chain connects TRBV6-5 to TRBJ2-7; D perhaps matches TRBD2 (6 bases). This CDR3 is 14 amino acids long. V was trimmed by 2 bases and J by 4 bases, leaving 12 bases between them. Germline lookup yields CDR1 MNHEY and CDR2 SVGAGI. The DNA of the CDR3 is TGTGCCAGCAGTTACCTCGGGGGTGGTTACGAGCAGTACTTC. It encodes CASSYLGGGYEQYF.

The chain has TRBV14 and TRBJ2-1, with D unclear. Germline CDR1 reads SGHDN; CDR2 reads FVKESK. Trimming cost V 1 base and J 4 bases, with 5 bases left between them. The CDR3 contains 13 residues. CDR3 bases: TGTGCCAGCAGCCAAGTCGGGTACAATGAGCAGTTCTTC. Amino acids: CASSQVGYNEQFF.

The rearrangement uses TRBV7-8 and TRBJ2-5, with D perhaps TRBD2 (5 bases). V was trimmed by 4 bases and J by 2 bases, leaving 17 bases between them. This CDR3 spans 16 amino acids. CDR1 SGHVS and CDR2 FQNEAQ come from the germline V gene. CDR3 DNA: TGTGCCAGCAGCTCGATACACCGGGATCCACAAGAGACCCAGTACTTC. Protein sequence: CASSSIHRDPQETQYF.

The chain has TRBV15 and TRBJ2-5; TRBD2 matches 10 bases. Trimming cost V 2 bases and J 5 bases; bases outside gene matches: 11. The CDR3 has 17 residues. CDR1 LNHNV and CDR2 YYDKDF come from the germline V gene (reference sequence). The CDR3 sequence is CATSRIASGRGVETQYF. For the CDR3, the DNA is TGTGCCACCAGCAGAATTGCTAGCGGGAGAGGGGTTGAGACCCAGTACTTC.

The chain couples TRBV19 to TRBJ1-2; D ambiguous. The CDR3 has 16 residues. Germline loops: CDR1 LNHDA, CDR2 SQIVND (reference sequence). The ends were cut back, 5 bases at V and 4 bases at J, with 20 bases in the middle. CDR3: CASSARGGRSTYGYTF. CDR3 DNA: TGTGCCAGTAGTGCTCGAGGAGGGCGCAGTACCTATGGCTACACCTTC.

The chain combines TRBV7-8 with TRBJ2-7, with D possibly being TRBD1 (5 bases). Deletions cut 2 bases from V and 3 bases from J, with 8 bases between. The CDR3 sequence is 13 residues long. In germline, CDR1 is SGHVS, CDR2 FQNEAQ. The CDR3 is CASSLRRVYEQYF. As DNA, the CDR3 is TGTGCCAGCAGCTTACGCAGGGTCTACGAGCAGTACTTC.

This chain links TRBV27 with TRBJ2-7; 8 bases line up with TRBD2. Germline V CDR1 and CDR2: MNHEY, SMNVEV (reference sequence). Trimming removed 6 bases from V and 2 bases from J; junction bases left unmatched: 3. The CDR3 runs to 13 residues. In nucleotides, the CDR3 is TGTGCCAGCAGACCGGGACTAGCCTACGAGCAGTACTTC. Translation: CASRPGLAYEQYF.

The chain couples TRBV2 to TRBJ1-1, with D possibly TRBD1 on 5 matching bases. This CDR3 is built from 13 residues. V was trimmed by 6 bases and J by 4 bases, leaving 12 bases between them. Germline V CDR1 and CDR2: SNHLY, FYNNEI. In DNA form, the CDR3 reads TGTGCCAGCAGGCGACAGTTCCTCACTGAAGCTTTCTTT. This translates into CASRRQFLTEAFF.

This rearrangement joins TRBV5-1 to TRBJ1-4, with D unresolved. The germline V gene has CDR1 SGHRS and CDR2 YFSETQ. The CDR3 covers 14 residues. Between the trimmed V and J ends, which lost 7 bases and 5 bases, there was a span of 15 bases. Written as DNA, the CDR3 is TGCGCCAGCGCTAACAGACCGGGGAATGAAAAACTGTTTTTT. Protein: CASANRPGNEKLFF.

The chain uses TRBV10-1 and TRBJ2-1; D ambiguous. This CDR3 is 18 amino acids long. Trimming removed 6 bases at V and 0 bases at J, with 21 bases between. Germline CDR1 reads WNHNN; CDR2 reads SYGVQD (reference sequence). The CDR3 sequence: CASSDVPETTGSYNEQFF. CDR3 in DNA: TGCGCCAGCAGCGACGTGCCAGAAACCACGGGCTCCTACAATGAGCAGTTCTTC.

V and J are TRBV28 and TRBJ1-2, with 8 bases identical to TRBD1. The V and J ends lost 4 bases and 4 bases, in that order; junction bases with no gene match: 5. Germline CDR1 reads MDHEN; CDR2 reads SYDVKM. This CDR3 region has 14 residues. DNA of the CDR3: TGTGCCAGCAGTTCCACAGGGGGGGGCTATGGCTACACCTTC. Its translation is CASSSTGGGYGYTF.

V gene TRBV4-1 combines with J gene TRBJ2-7; D call uncertain. The CDR3 sequence is 13 residues long. Looked up from germline, CDR1 is MGHRA and CDR2 is YSYEKL. Deletions cut 0 bases from V and 6 bases from J, with 9 bases between. The CDR3 here is CASSQDRVSEQYF. The CDR3 nucleotides read TGCGCCAGCAGCCAAGATCGTGTTTCCGAGCAGTACTTC.

As for this clone: Its ends do not fully match the called genes, so a read error is possible. J is TRBJ1-5 and V is TRBV27; 7 bases are shared with TRBD1. The CDR3 contains 16 residues. Germline assignment: CDR1 MNHEY and CDR2 SMNVEV (reference sequence). This CDR3 reads CASSLTGTENNQPQNF. CDR3 DNA: TGTGCCAGCAGTCTCACCGGGACAGAGAACAATCAGCCCCAGAATTTT.

The V gene is TRBV28, the J gene TRBJ1-5, with a possible D match to TRBD1 (5 bases). In germline, CDR1 is MDHEN, CDR2 SYDVKM. Trimming pared 1 base from V and 10 bases from J, leaving 23 bases between. This CDR3 has 17 residues. The CDR3 DNA reads as TGTGCCAGCAGTTTATTCCCGAGGCAGGGAATATGGTTCCCCCAGCATTTT. It is translated as CASSLFPRQGIWFPQHF.

This chain joins TRBV25-1 and TRBJ1-2; D perhaps matches TRBD1 (6 bases). Deletions cut 5 bases from V and 6 bases from J, with 13 bases between. This CDR3 comprises 13 residues. Germline CDR1 MGHDK, CDR2 SYGVNS. CDR3 nucleotides: TGTGCCAGCAGTTTTGGGGGCTTTAATGGCTACACCTTC. Its protein is CASSFGGFNGYTF.

V is TRBV27 and J is TRBJ2-5, with a possible D match to TRBD1 (5 bases). V lost 5 bases, J lost 4 bases, and 14 bases lay in between. The CDR3 totals 14 residues. Germline CDR1 MNHEY, CDR2 SMNVEV (reference sequence). This CDR3 reads CASSPVGAIETQYF. As DNA, the CDR3 is TGTGCCAGCAGTCCCGTAGGGGCAATAGAGACCCAGTACTTC.

The chain has TRBV5-1 and TRBJ1-4; the match to TRBD1 covers 10 bases. Germline-derived CDR1 and CDR2 are SGHRS and YFSETQ. The CDR3 has 15 residues. V was clipped by 3 bases and J by 4 bases; unmatched bases: 3. This CDR3 reads CASSSGQGDNEKLFF. The CDR3 DNA follows: TGCGCCAGCAGCTCCGGACAGGGGGATAATGAAAAACTGTTTTTT.

The genes are TRBV18 and TRBJ1-5; D is undetermined. The CDR3 loop spans 15 amino acids. Germline values: CDR1 KGHSH, CDR2 LQKENI. Trimming shortened V by 2 bases and J by 0 bases, and 8 bases separated the two germline ends. Written as DNA, the CDR3 is TGTGCCAGCTCACCAAACAGTAATAGCAATCAGCCCCAGCATTTT. As protein: CASSPNSNSNQPQHF.

This clone has just one count. The chain links TRBV6-5 to TRBJ1-2; D gene unclear. Germline assignment: CDR1 MNHEY and CDR2 SVGAGI. There are 15 residues in the CDR3. Between the trimmed V and J ends, which lost 4 bases and 1 base, there was a span of 13 bases. The CDR3, as DNA: TGTGCCAGCAGTTCACTCTTCCGGGATAACTATGGCTACACCTTC. Its protein is CASSSLFRDNYGYTF.

In its sample, this clone was seen once. The chain uses TRBV9 and TRBJ1-2; TRBD1 aligns across 8 bases. V shed 3 bases and J 6 bases; nucleotides not matched to a gene: 10. In germline, CDR1 is SGDLS, CDR2 YYNGEE. CDR3 length: 15 residues. For the CDR3, the DNA is TGTGCCAGCAGCGCGGTTCGACAGGGGAAGGATGGCTACACCTTC. It yields the protein CASSAVRQGKDGYTF. Full variable domain (outside the CDR3, taken from reference TRBV9 and TRBJ1-2): DSGVTQTPKHLITATGQRVTLRCSPRSGDLSVYWYQQSLDQGLQFLIQYYNGEERAKGNILERFSAQQFPDLHSELNLSSLELGDSALYFCASSAVRQGKDGYTFGSGTRLTVV.